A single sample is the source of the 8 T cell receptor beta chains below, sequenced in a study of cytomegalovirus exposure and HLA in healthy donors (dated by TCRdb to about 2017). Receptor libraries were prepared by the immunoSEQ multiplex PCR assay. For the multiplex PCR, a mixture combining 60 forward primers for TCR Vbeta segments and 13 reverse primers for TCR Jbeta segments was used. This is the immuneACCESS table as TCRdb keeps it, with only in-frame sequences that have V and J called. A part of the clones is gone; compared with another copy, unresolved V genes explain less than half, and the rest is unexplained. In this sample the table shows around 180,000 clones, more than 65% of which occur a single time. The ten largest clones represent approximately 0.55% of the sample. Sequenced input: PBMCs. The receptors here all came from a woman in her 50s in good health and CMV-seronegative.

This CDR3 reads CASSLARGLAKNIQYF. The CDR3 DNA is TGTGCCAGCAGCTTAGCTAGAGGTCTAGCCAAAAACATTCAGTACTTC. V is TRBV7-2 and J is TRBJ2-4, with no clear D. CDR1 SGHTA and CDR2 FQGNSA come from the germline V gene. Trimming stripped 0 bases from V and 0 bases from J, with 9 bases between. The CDR3 has 16 amino acids.

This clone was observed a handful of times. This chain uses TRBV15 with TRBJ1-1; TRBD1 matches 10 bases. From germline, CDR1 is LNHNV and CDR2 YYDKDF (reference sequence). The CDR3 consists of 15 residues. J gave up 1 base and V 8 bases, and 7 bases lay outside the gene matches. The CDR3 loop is CATETGGVGNTEAFF. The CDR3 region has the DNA TGTGCCACCGAGACAGGGGGCGTCGGGAACACTGAAGCTTTCTTT.

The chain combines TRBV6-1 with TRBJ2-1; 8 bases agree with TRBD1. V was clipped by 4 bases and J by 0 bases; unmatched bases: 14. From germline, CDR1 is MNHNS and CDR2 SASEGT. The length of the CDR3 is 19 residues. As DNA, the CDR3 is TGTGCCAGCAGTGCATACCCCAGGACAGGGCTTAGCTCCTACAATGAGCAGTTCTTC. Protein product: CASSAYPRTGLSSYNEQFF.

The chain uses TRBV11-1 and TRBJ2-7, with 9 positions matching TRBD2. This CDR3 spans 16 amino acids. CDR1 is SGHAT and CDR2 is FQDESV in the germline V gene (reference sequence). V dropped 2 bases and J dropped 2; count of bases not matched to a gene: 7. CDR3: CASSLSTAGGTYEQYF. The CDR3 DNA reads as TGTGCCAGCAGCTTATCAACAGCGGGAGGTACCTACGAGCAGTACTTC.

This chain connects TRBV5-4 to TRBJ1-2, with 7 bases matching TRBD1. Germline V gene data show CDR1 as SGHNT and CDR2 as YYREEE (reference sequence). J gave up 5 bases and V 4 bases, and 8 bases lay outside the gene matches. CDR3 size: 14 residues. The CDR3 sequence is CASSTGTVLYGYTF. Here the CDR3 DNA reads TGTGCCAGCAGCACCGGGACAGTTCTTTATGGCTACACCTTC.

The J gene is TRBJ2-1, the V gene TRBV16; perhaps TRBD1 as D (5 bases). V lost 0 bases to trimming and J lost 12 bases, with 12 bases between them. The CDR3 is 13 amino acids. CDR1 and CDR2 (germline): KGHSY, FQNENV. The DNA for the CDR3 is TGTGCCAGCAGCCAATCTCAAGGGCAGGGGCAGTTCTTC. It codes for CASSQSQGQGQFF.

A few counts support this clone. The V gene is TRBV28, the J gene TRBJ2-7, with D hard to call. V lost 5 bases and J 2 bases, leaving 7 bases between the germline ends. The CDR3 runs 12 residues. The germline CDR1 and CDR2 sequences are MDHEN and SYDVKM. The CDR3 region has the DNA TGTGCCAGCAGTCTAAACGCCTACGAGCAGTACTTC. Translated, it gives CASSLNAYEQYF. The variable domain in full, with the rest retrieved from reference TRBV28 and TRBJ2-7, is DVKVTQSSRYLVKRTGEKVFLECVQDMDHENMFWYRQDPGLGLRLIYFSYDVKMKEKGDIPEGYSVSREKKERFSLILESASTNQTSMYLCASSLNAYEQYFGPGTRLTVT.

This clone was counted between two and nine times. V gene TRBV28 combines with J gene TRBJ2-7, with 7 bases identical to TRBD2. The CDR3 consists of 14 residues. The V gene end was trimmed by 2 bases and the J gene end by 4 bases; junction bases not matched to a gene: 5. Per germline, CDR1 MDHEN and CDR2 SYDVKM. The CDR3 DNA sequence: TGTGCCAGCAGTTTAGGGGCGGGAGTGTACGAGCAGTACTTC. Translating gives CASSLGAGVYEQYF. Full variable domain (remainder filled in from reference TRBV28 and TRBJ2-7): DVKVTQSSRYLVKRTGEKVFLECVQDMDHENMFWYRQDPGLGLRLIYFSYDVKMKEKGDIPEGYSVSREKKERFSLILESASTNQTSMYLCASSLGAGVYEQYFGPGTRLTVT.